The clone carrying this T cell receptor beta chain was recorded many times. Its antigen is currently unknown. The data derive from a study of T cells after yellow fever vaccination. Study information: Fractions containing few cells were prepared with SMART-Seq v4 Ultra Low Input.

The ends lost 7 bases at V and 5 bases at J; junction bases unmatched: 3. This CDR3 is built from 11 residues. Germline assignment: CDR1 SQVTM and CDR2 ANQGSEA. Conversion of TCR transcripts into cDNA relied on 5'RACE template switching, which added a universal primer site and UMIs. MiXCR, run by TCRdb on the 5' RACE reads, gives a single entry per CDR3 protein. The table includes more than 110,000 distinct CDR3 sequences, under 8% detected once. Study conclusions and caveats: Reappearing after the booster were most of the clones from primary vaccination (roughly 96% CD4, 85% to 90% CD8). It was a small share of clonotypes that appeared in both CD4 and CD8 compartments.

Sequences were derived from CD4+ T cells sorted from PBMCs, sampled 10 days after the yellow fever booster vaccination. The clonotype comes from a man aged 30-40 years who received the YFV17D yellow fever vaccine. The chain couples TRBV29-1 to TRBJ2-5; 8 bases are shared with TRBD1. CDR3 nucleotides: TGCAGCGCACGACAGGGGGAGACCCAGTACTTC. It specifies CSARQGETQYF.